Each of the 27 T cell receptor beta chains below was sequenced from the same sample in a study of early T cells in non-severe SARS-CoV-2 infection. TCRdb re-called the 5' RACE reads through MiXCR, storing one row per CDR3 protein. The sample lists over 60,000 distinct CDR3 sequences, about 9.4% occurring once. The starting material was whole blood, obtained at baseline. All receptors come from an adult who was a healthcare worker with PCR-confirmed SARS-CoV-2 infection or an uninfected control (not recorded which).

The V call is TRBV20-1, the J call TRBJ1-1; the D is unclear. The V gene lost 3 bases and the J gene lost 7 bases, with 15 bases spanning the gap. The length of the CDR3 is 13 residues. Per germline, CDR1 DFQATT and CDR2 SNEGSKA (reference sequence). This CDR3 is CSARPRSSDEAFF. CDR3 nucleotide sequence: TGCAGTGCTAGGCCTAGATCTTCTGATGAAGCTTTCTTT.

This clonotype was observed a handful of times. The V gene is TRBV12-3 or TRBV12-4, the J gene TRBJ2-7; the D gene is possibly TRBD2 (5 bases). The CDR3 is made up of 15 amino acids. With 3 bases removed from V and 0 bases from J, the gap between germline ends came to 12 bases. The CDR3 spells CASSLFTGNSYEQYF. CDR3 DNA sequence: TGTGCCAGCAGTTTGTTCACGGGGAACTCCTACGAGCAGTACTTC.

In this sample, this clonotype turned up a few times. The chain recombines TRBV5-1 with TRBJ2-7, with D possibly being TRBD1 or TRBD2 (6 bases each). V dropped 0 bases and J dropped 2 bases, with 15 bases sitting between them. This CDR3 is 16 amino acids long. Per the germline V gene, CDR1 is SGHRS and CDR2 is YFSETQ. CDR3 sequence (DNA): TGCGCCAGCAGCTTGGAGGGGGGCCGGGGAACCTACGAGCAGTACTTC. It yields the protein CASSLEGGRGTYEQYF.

This clonotype came up a few times. The CDR3 DNA reads TGCGCCAGCTCCCGGGATAATTCACCCCTCCACTTT. Amino acid sequence: CASSRDNSPLHF. The chain links TRBV4-1 to TRBJ1-6; D unresolved. The ends were cut back, 8 bases at V and 5 bases at J, with 7 bases in the middle. CDR3 length: 12 amino acids. CDR1 and CDR2 from the germline V gene are MGHRA and YSYEKL.

This clonotype is labeled as medium-sized. The rearrangement links TRBV7-2 to TRBJ2-3, with D perhaps TRBD2 (6 bases). In germline, CDR1 is SGHTA, CDR2 FQGNSA. Trimming removed 1 base at V and 2 bases at J, with 19 bases between. The CDR3 has 18 residues. The CDR3 nucleotides are TGTGCCAGCAGCTTAGTTTCCGTCGGGCGGGGCATCACAGATACGCAGTATTTT. It yields the protein CASSLVSVGRGITDTQYF.

This clonotype was seen many times. The J gene is TRBJ2-1, the V gene TRBV6-1, with 13 nucleotides matching TRBD2. The CDR3 extends over 15 amino acids. V lost 7 bases and J lost 9; bases outside the gene matches: 9. From germline, CDR1 is MNHNS and CDR2 SASEGT. The CDR3 DNA sequence: TGTGCCAGCAATAGACTAGCGGGGGGACTTCGTGAGCAGTTCTTC. Its translation: CASNRLAGGLREQFF.

This clonotype was observed a few times. This chain connects TRBV10-1 to TRBJ2-1, with TRBD2 matching over 8 bases. Losses at the gene ends were 3 bases for V and 6 bases for J; bases not matched to a gene: 4. This CDR3 contains 14 residues. Germline V CDR1 and CDR2: WNHNN, SYGVQD (reference sequence). The CDR3 bases are TGCGCCAGCAGTGAACAAAGCGGGGGCAATGAGCAGTTCTTC. Protein: CASSEQSGGNEQFF.

The chain recombines TRBV11-3 with TRBJ2-3, with a weak D call TRBD2 (6 bases). This CDR3 contains 16 residues. The germline V and J ends were trimmed by 3 bases and 5 bases, with 18 bases remaining between them. The germline V gene has CDR1 SGHNT and CDR2 YENEEA. The chain's CDR3 is CASSLGDSLSGDTQYF. The CDR3 nucleotides are TGTGCCAGCAGCTTGGGGGATAGCCTTAGCGGAGATACGCAGTATTTT.

This clonotype was seen a few times. The chain employs TRBV5-4 and TRBJ2-3; maybe TRBD2 (6 bases). V dropped 0 bases and J dropped 6 bases, with 11 bases sitting between them. In germline, CDR1 is SGHNT, CDR2 YYREEE (reference sequence). The CDR3 runs 14 residues. CDR3 DNA sequence: TGTGCCAGCAGCTTGGGAGGGGCGGGGGATACGCAGTATTTT. It is translated as CASSLGGAGDTQYF.

The sample holds one count of this clonotype. The rearrangement joins TRBV12-3 or TRBV12-4 to TRBJ1-1, with D maybe TRBD1 (5 bases). Trimming cost V 7 bases and J 11 bases, with 14 bases left between them. The CDR3 is 11 amino acids. In nucleotides, the CDR3 is TGTGCCAGCACTACAGGCCGGGGGGCTTTCTTT. Protein product: CASTTGRGAFF.

This clonotype was detected ten times or more. The chain has TRBV20-1 and TRBJ1-6; D remains unclear. V lost 4 bases and J 6 bases, leaving 4 bases between the germline ends. This CDR3 region has 11 residues. The germline V gene encodes CDR1 DFQATT and CDR2 SNEGSKA (reference sequence). The chain's CDR3 is CSAKGNSPLHF. The CDR3, as DNA: TGCAGTGCTAAGGGTAATTCACCCCTCCACTTT.

The rearrangement joins TRBV7-9 to TRBJ2-1; no clear D gene. CDR3 length equals 14 residues. Germline V lookup: CDR1 SEHNR, CDR2 FQNEAQ (reference sequence). Between the trimmed V and J ends, which lost 1 base and 8 bases, there was a span of 12 bases. The CDR3 DNA is TGTGCCAGCAGCTTAGGAGTGGGCCGAGATGAGCAGTTCTTC. The encoded protein is CASSLGVGRDEQFF. The whole variable domain, remainder taken from reference TRBV7-9 and TRBJ2-1, is DTGVSQNPRHKITKRGQNVTFRCDPISEHNRLYWYRQTLGQGPEFLTYFQNEAQLEKSRLLSDRFSAERPKGSFSTLEIQRTEQGDSAMYLCASSLGVGRDEQFFGPGTRLTVL.

At least ten counts were recorded for this clonotype. The chain combines TRBV5-1 with TRBJ2-1; D unclear. Germline V lookup: CDR1 SGHRS, CDR2 YFSETQ. The CDR3 loop spans 15 amino acids. Trimming left V 3 bases short and J 6 bases short, with 16 bases between. The CDR3 here is CASSSPGPLANEQFF. CDR3 DNA sequence: TGCGCCAGCAGCTCCCCGGGTCCACTGGCCAATGAGCAGTTCTTC.

As to this clonotype: Its ends do not fully match the called genes, so a read error is possible. The chain joins TRBV7-2 to TRBJ2-2; TRBD1 is a possible D gene (5 bases). This CDR3 comprises 16 residues. Germline V CDR1 and CDR2: SGHTA, FQGNSA. The CDR3: CASSWGRPGNPGELFF. The CDR3 coding sequence is TGTGCCAGCAGTTGGGGCCGCCCAGGGAACCCCGGGGAGCTGTTTTTT.

This clonotype appeared many times. CDR3 residues: CSVTTGQGTYEQYF. Here the CDR3 DNA reads TGCAGCGTCACTACGGGACAGGGTACCTACGAGCAGTACTTC. The V and J genes are TRBV29-1 and TRBJ2-7, with 9 bases fitting TRBD1. The germline CDR1 and CDR2 sequences are SQVTM and ANQGSEA. The length of the CDR3 is 14 residues. The ends lost 6 bases at V and 2 bases at J; junction bases unmatched: 8.

The chain couples TRBV18 to TRBJ2-7, with D possibly TRBD1 on 6 matching bases. Trimming cost V 1 base and J 0 bases, with 7 bases left between them. The CDR3 sequence is 14 residues long. Germline V gene lookup returns CDR1 KGHSH and CDR2 LQKENI. CDR3: CASSPQGDSYEQYF. The CDR3 DNA reads TGTGCCAGCTCACCACAGGGGGACTCCTACGAGCAGTACTTC. The complete variable domain, with remaining parts taken from reference TRBV18 and TRBJ2-7, reads NAGVMQNPRHLVRRRGQEARLRCSPMKGHSHVYWYRQLPEEGLKFMVYLQKENIIDESGMPKERFSAEFPKEGPSILRIQQVVRGDSAAYFCASSPQGDSYEQYFGPGTRLTVT.

The chain has TRBV6-2 or TRBV6-3 and TRBJ1-1; D gene ambiguous. Between the trimmed V and J ends, which lost 0 bases and 1 base, there was a span of 9 bases. The CDR3 is 15 residues long. CDR1 and CDR2 (germline): MNHEY, SVGEGT. CDR3 nucleotide sequence: TGTGCCAGCAGTTACTCCCCGCGTCGGAACACTGAAGCTTTCTTT. Encoded protein: CASSYSPRRNTEAFF.

This clonotype was seen at least ten times. The DNA for the CDR3 is TGTGCCAGCAGCCGGGACTTTCAAACGCAGATCACGCAGTATTTT. Amino acids: CASSRDFQTQITQYF. This chain uses TRBV11-2 with TRBJ2-3; TRBD2 might be the D (6 bases). CDR3 length equals 15 residues. The V end was cut by 5 bases, the J end by 9 bases, with 21 bases between. Per germline, CDR1 SGHAT and CDR2 FQNNGV.

This clonotype showed up just a few times. The CDR3 here is CASSERLAQETQYF. The CDR3 nucleotides are TGTGCCAGCAGTGAACGACTAGCCCAAGAGACCCAGTACTTC. The chain links TRBV25-1 to TRBJ2-5, with 7 bases identical to TRBD2. V was pared by 2 bases and J by 1 base, with 1 base of the junction left unmatched. This CDR3 is built from 14 residues. Per the germline V gene, CDR1 is MGHDK and CDR2 is SYGVNS.

The rearrangement uses TRBV24-1 and TRBJ2-3; D not certain. V was clipped by 2 bases and J by 2 bases, with 4 bases between them. The CDR3 spans 13 residues. Germline CDR1 and CDR2: KGHDR and SFDVKD. The CDR3 sequence is CATSDWITDTQYF. The DNA of the CDR3 is TGTGCCACCAGTGATTGGATCACAGATACGCAGTATTTT.

The sample holds a few counts of this clonotype. The rearrangement joins TRBV19 to TRBJ2-7; 11 nucleotides match TRBD1. CDR3 length: 16 amino acids. The germline V gene encodes CDR1 LNHDA and CDR2 SQIVND (reference sequence). V lost 5 bases to trimming and J lost 3 bases; unmatched junction nucleotides: 9. The CDR3 spells CASSLRTGGGGYEQYF. CDR3 in DNA: TGTGCCAGTAGTCTTCGGACAGGGGGCGGGGGCTACGAGCAGTACTTC.

This clonotype was counted only a few times. V gene TRBV2 combines with J gene TRBJ1-4, with no clear D. The V and J ends lost 7 bases and 7 bases respectively, with 16 bases between them. The CDR3 runs to 14 residues. Germline V lookup: CDR1 SNHLY, CDR2 FYNNEI. This chain's CDR3 is CASMTGIGAEKLFF. The CDR3 DNA reads TGTGCCAGCATGACGGGGATTGGAGCTGAAAAACTGTTTTTT.

The rearrangement links TRBV12-3 or TRBV12-4 to TRBJ1-5; D unresolved. This CDR3 is 13 amino acids long. Trimming pared 5 bases from V and 5 bases from J, leaving 10 bases between. The CDR3 sequence: CASSLRRHQPQHF. The CDR3 bases are TGTGCCAGCAGTCTCCGGAGACATCAGCCCCAGCATTTT.

At least ten counts were recorded for this clonotype. The rearrangement joins TRBV19 to TRBJ2-5, with 11 positions matching TRBD2. The CDR3 has 13 amino acids. Trimming took 5 bases from V and 5 from J; bases not matched to a gene: 1. Germline lookup yields CDR1 LNHDA and CDR2 SQIVND (reference sequence). The CDR3 here is CASSRLAGETQYF. CDR3 sequence (DNA): TGTGCCAGTAGTCGACTAGCGGGGGAGACCCAGTACTTC. The full variable domain, its missing parts supplied by reference TRBV19 and TRBJ2-5, is DGGITQSPKYLFRKEGQNVTLSCEQNLNHDAMYWYRQDPGQGLRLIYYSQIVNDFQKGDIAEGYSVSREKKESFPLTVTSAQKNPTAFYLCASSRLAGETQYFGPGTRLLVL.

This chain links TRBV10-3 with TRBJ1-1, with 8 nucleotides matching TRBD1. CDR1 is ENHRY, CDR2 SYGVKD, per germline. The CDR3 has 14 amino acids. V was pared by 3 bases and J by 5 bases, with 5 bases of the junction left unmatched. The CDR3 protein is CAISEQGERTEAFF. Written as DNA, the CDR3 is TGTGCCATCAGTGAACAGGGGGAGAGGACTGAAGCTTTCTTT.

A few counts support this clonotype. V gene TRBV12-3 or TRBV12-4 combines with J gene TRBJ2-1; 10 nucleotides match TRBD2. J was trimmed by 5 bases and V by 3 bases; bases with no gene match: 4. This CDR3 region has 15 residues. In nucleotides, the CDR3 is TGTGCCAGCAGTTTTTCCAGCGGGGGGGACAATGAGCAGTTCTTC. This translates into CASSFSSGGDNEQFF.

This clonotype was found a few times. The rearrangement uses TRBV28 and TRBJ2-7; D remains ambiguous. The CDR3 consists of 12 residues. CDR1 MDHEN and CDR2 SYDVKM come from the germline V gene. Trimming removed 8 bases at V and 4 bases at J, with 12 bases between. The CDR3 reads CASGLRDYEQYF. CDR3 coding DNA: TGTGCCAGCGGTCTGCGCGATTACGAGCAGTACTTC.